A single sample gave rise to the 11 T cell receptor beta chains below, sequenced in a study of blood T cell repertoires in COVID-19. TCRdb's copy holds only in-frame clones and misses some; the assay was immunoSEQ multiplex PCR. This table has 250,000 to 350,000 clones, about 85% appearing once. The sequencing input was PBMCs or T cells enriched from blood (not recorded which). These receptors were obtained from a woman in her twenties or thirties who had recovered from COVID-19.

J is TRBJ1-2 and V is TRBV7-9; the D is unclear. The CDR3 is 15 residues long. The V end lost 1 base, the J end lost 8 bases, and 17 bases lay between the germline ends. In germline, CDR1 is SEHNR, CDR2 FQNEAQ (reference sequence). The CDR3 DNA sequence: TGTGCCAGCAGCTTAGATTTCGGGGATCCGGGGGGCTACACCTTC. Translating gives CASSLDFGDPGGYTF.

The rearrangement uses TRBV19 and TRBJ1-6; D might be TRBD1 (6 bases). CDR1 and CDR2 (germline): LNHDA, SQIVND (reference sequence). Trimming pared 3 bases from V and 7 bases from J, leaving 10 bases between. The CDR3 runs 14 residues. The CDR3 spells CASSIGGHNSPLHF. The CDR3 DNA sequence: TGTGCCAGTAGTATCGGGGGGCACAATTCACCCCTCCACTTT.

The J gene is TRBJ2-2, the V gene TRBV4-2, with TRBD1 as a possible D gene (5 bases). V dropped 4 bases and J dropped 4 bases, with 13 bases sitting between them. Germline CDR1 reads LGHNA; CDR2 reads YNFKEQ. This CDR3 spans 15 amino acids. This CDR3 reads CASSPNSGFTGELFF. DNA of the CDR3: TGTGCCAGCAGCCCTAATTCAGGGTTCACCGGGGAGCTGTTTTTT.

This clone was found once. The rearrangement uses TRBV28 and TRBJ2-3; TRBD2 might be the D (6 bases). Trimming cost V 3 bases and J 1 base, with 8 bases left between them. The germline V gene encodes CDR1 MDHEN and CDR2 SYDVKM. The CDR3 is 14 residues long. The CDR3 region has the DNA TGTGCCAGCAGTTTCAGGGAGGGCACAGATACGCAGTATTTT. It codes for CASSFREGTDTQYF. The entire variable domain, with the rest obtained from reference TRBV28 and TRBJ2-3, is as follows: DVKVTQSSRYLVKRTGEKVFLECVQDMDHENMFWYRQDPGLGLRLIYFSYDVKMKEKGDIPEGYSVSREKKERFSLILESASTNQTSMYLCASSFREGTDTQYFGPGTRLTVL.

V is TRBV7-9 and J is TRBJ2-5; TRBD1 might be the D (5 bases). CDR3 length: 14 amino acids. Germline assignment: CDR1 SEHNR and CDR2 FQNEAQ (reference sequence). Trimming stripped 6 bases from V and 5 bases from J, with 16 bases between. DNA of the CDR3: TGTGCCAGCAGGCCCACAGGTGGTCTGGAGACCCAGTACTTC. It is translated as CASRPTGGLETQYF.

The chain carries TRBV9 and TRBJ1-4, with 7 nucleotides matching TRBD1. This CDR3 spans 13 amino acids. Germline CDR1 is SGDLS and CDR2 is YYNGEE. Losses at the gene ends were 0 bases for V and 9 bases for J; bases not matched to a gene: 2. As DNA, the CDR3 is TGTGCCAGCAGCGTAGGGGACAGTCAAAAACTGTTTTTT. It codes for CASSVGDSQKLFF.

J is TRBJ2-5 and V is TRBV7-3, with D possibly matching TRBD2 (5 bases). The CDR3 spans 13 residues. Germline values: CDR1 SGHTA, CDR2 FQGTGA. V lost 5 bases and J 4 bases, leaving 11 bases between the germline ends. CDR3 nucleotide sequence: TGTGCCAGCAGCAGCACTAGTAGAGAGACCCAGTACTTC. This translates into CASSSTSRETQYF.

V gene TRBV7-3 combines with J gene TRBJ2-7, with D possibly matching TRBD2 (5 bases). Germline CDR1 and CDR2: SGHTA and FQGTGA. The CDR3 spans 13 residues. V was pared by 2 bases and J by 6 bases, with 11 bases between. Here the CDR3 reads CASSLSGGREQYF. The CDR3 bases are TGTGCCAGCAGCTTATCAGGCGGGCGCGAGCAGTACTTC.

CDR3 sequence (DNA): TGTGCCAGCAGCTTACCCGGGACAACCTACGAGCAGTACTTC. Protein sequence: CASSLPGTTYEQYF. The V and J genes are TRBV7-3 and TRBJ2-7; D is perhaps TRBD1 (6 bases). The CDR3 totals 14 residues. Trimming cost V 2 bases and J 2 bases, with 10 bases left between them. Germline V CDR1 and CDR2: SGHTA, FQGTGA. The full variable domain, rest sourced from reference TRBV7-3 and TRBJ2-7, is GAGVSQTPSNKVTEKGKYVELRCDPISGHTALYWYRQSLGQGPEFLIYFQGTGAADDSGLPNDRFFAVRPEGSVSTLKIQRTERGDSAVYLCASSLPGTTYEQYFGPGTRLTVT.

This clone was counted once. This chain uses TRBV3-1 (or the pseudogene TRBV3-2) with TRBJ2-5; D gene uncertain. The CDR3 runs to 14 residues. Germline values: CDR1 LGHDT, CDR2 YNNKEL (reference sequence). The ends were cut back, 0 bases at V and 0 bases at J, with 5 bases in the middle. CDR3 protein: CASSQDPYQETQYF. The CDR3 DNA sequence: TGTGCCAGCAGCCAAGATCCCTACCAAGAGACCCAGTACTTC.

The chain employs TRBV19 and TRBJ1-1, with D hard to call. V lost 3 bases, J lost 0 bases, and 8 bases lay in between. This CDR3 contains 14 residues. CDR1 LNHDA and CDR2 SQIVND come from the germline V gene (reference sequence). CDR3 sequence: CASSMRHMNTEAFF. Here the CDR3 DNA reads TGTGCCAGTAGTATGAGACACATGAACACTGAAGCTTTCTTT.